These 18 T cell receptor beta chains were all obtained from the same sample, sequenced in a study of Graves' ophthalmopathy and Graves' hyperthyroidism. TCR beta CDR3 amplification used RNA transcripts. HTBI-primed RT-PCR formed the first round, and a multiplex PCR formed the second. MiXCR, run by TCRdb on the multiplex PCR reads, gives a single entry per CDR3 protein. The sample has around 1.1 million distinct CDR3 sequences; 35% to 40% are singletons. The sequenced sample was peripheral blood or thyroid tissue (not recorded which). All receptors derive from an adult man with Graves' hyperthyroidism.

In DNA form, the CDR3 reads TGCGCCAGCAGCACCGGAGGGACCAATAATGAAAAACTGTTTTTT. This sequence encodes CASSTGGTNNEKLFF. The chain links TRBV10-1 to TRBJ1-4, with D possibly TRBD1 on 5 matching bases. This CDR3 region has 15 residues. The germline CDR1 and CDR2 sequences are WNHNN and SYGVQD (reference sequence). Trimming took 6 bases from V and 4 from J, leaving 15 bases between them.

V and J are TRBV2 and TRBJ2-7; 7 nucleotides align to TRBD1. J gave up 5 bases and V 5 bases, and 9 bases lay outside the gene matches. Germline loops: CDR1 SNHLY, CDR2 FYNNEI. The CDR3 runs to 14 residues. Here the CDR3 DNA reads TGTGCCAGCAGTAAATCAGGGGGTGTCGACGAGCAGTACTTC. This encodes CASSKSGGVDEQYF.

Concerning this clonotype: One end of the junction fails to match germline, which may point to a read error. The chain combines TRBV7-2 with TRBJ2-7, with a tentative D call TRBD2 (6 bases). Per germline, CDR1 SGHTA and CDR2 FQGNSA. The CDR3 is made up of 16 amino acids. The CDR3 DNA reads TGTGCCATCAGCTCCAGGGTACTGGACTATGGCTACGAGCAGTACTTC. Translated, it gives CAISSRVLDYGYEQYF.

The rearrangement uses TRBV7-8 and TRBJ1-4; 9 nucleotides match TRBD1. This CDR3 comprises 12 residues. Looked up from germline, CDR1 is SGHVS and CDR2 is FQNEAQ. V lost 6 bases, J lost 11 bases, and 4 bases stayed unmatched. DNA for the CDR3: TGTGCCAGCAGGTCTGGGACAGGGAAACTGTTTTTT. Residues: CASRSGTGKLFF.

V usage is TRBV29-1 and J usage is TRBJ1-1; 7 nucleotides agree with TRBD1. There are 13 residues in the CDR3. CDR1 is SQVTM, CDR2 ANQGSEA, per germline. The CDR3 coding sequence is TGCAGACCAGACAGGGCCTCGAACACTGAAGCTTTCTTT. Protein product: CRPDRASNTEAFF.

This clonotype was counted once. The chain links TRBV7-2 to TRBJ2-3; 11 nucleotides line up with TRBD2. CDR3 length: 13 amino acids. Germline CDR1 SGHTA, CDR2 FQGNSA. J lost 5 bases, V lost 8 bases, and 3 bases had no gene match. The CDR3 loop reads CASGGLAGDTQYF. The CDR3 coding sequence is TGTGCCAGCGGAGGACTAGCGGGAGATACGCAGTATTTT.

There are a few counts of this clonotype. This chain links TRBV12-5 with TRBJ2-2; TRBD2 matches at 9 bases. Germline CDR1 is LGHNT and CDR2 is FRNRAP. The CDR3 has 15 amino acids. CDR3 in amino acids: CASSLEAGGGGELFF. CDR3 in DNA: TGTGCCAGCAGTTTGGAAGCGGGAGGTGGCGGGGAGCTGTTTTTT.

This rearrangement joins TRBV5-5 to TRBJ2-7, with D hard to call. The CDR3 spans 15 residues. In germline, CDR1 is SGHKS, CDR2 YYEKEE (reference sequence). The ends were cut back, 0 bases at V and 0 bases at J, with 10 bases in the middle. The CDR3 is CASSLVGISSYEQYF. In DNA form, the CDR3 reads TGTGCCAGCAGCTTGGTTGGCATTAGCTCCTACGAGCAGTACTTC.

This clonotype has ten or more counts. A much larger clone lies one base from this, so it may be a read error. V and J are TRBV12-3 or TRBV12-4 and TRBJ1-2; TRBD1 aligns across 7 bases. CDR3 length equals 13 residues. The V gene end was trimmed by 6 bases and the J gene end by 4 bases; junction bases not matched to a gene: 5. This CDR3 is CASSSTGTYGYTF. CDR3 DNA: TGTGCCAGCAGCTCGACAGGGACCTATGGCTACACCTTC.

To note about this clonotype: A much larger clone is a single base away; this may be a read error. The chain is built from TRBV20-1 and TRBJ1-5; D unclear. This CDR3 contains 14 residues. V was pared by 5 bases and J by 3 bases, with 14 bases between. CDR1 is DFQATT, CDR2 SNEGSKA, per germline (reference sequence). The CDR3 region has the DNA TGCAGTGCTGCGACCTCTAGGCCCAATCAGCCCCAGCATTTT. Residues: CSAATSRPNQPQHF.

This clonotype appeared a few times. The V and J genes are TRBV12-3 or TRBV12-4 and TRBJ1-4; 7 positions agree with TRBD1. The J segment lost 5 bases and the V segment lost 6 bases, leaving 18 bases of the junction unmatched. The CDR3 has 18 amino acids. The DNA of the CDR3 is TGTGCCAGCAGCTCCGCCGGGACAGTAGGCTGGTCGAATGAAAAACTGTTTTTT. Protein product: CASSSAGTVGWSNEKLFF.

This clonotype has ten or more counts. The chain joins TRBV29-1 to TRBJ2-7, with 8 positions matching TRBD1. CDR3 length: 16 residues. Looked up from germline, CDR1 is SQVTM and CDR2 is ANQGSEA. V dropped 2 bases and J dropped 7; count of bases not matched to a gene: 16. The CDR3 region is CSVEPGQGDIGEEQYF. CDR3 sequence (DNA): TGCAGCGTTGAACCCGGACAGGGAGATATCGGGGAGGAGCAGTACTTC.

This clonotype came up many times. V gene TRBV29-1 combines with J gene TRBJ2-5, with D possibly being TRBD2 (6 bases). V shed 5 bases and J shed 2 bases, with 6 bases lying between them. The CDR3 contains 11 residues. Germline loops: CDR1 SQVTM, CDR2 ANQGSEA. This chain's CDR3 is CSVRGQETQYF. As DNA, the CDR3 is TGCAGCGTTCGGGGGCAAGAGACCCAGTACTTC.

Details on this clonotype: A much larger clone sits a single nucleotide away, making a read error possible. The chain is built from TRBV6-6 and TRBJ2-7, with 8 bases fitting TRBD1. Per germline, CDR1 MNHNY and CDR2 SVGAGI (reference sequence). The length of the CDR3 is 14 residues. CDR3 region: CASSDSGGGYERYF. In nucleotides, the CDR3 is TGTGCCAGCAGTGATTCAGGGGGCGGCTACGAGCGGTACTTC.

This chain uses TRBV20-1 with TRBJ1-1; no definite D call. The germline gives CDR1 DFQATT, CDR2 SNEGSKA (reference sequence). CDR3 length: 14 residues. Trimming shortened V by 5 bases and J by 0 bases, and 13 bases separated the two germline ends. This CDR3 is CSADLHSMNTEAFF. The CDR3 nucleotides read TGCAGTGCTGATCTTCACAGCATGAACACTGAAGCTTTCTTT.

This clonotype was seen at least ten times. The V call is TRBV6-9, the J call TRBJ2-7; D is possibly TRBD2 (5 bases). The CDR3 is made up of 12 amino acids. Germline CDR1 MNHGY, CDR2 SVAAGI. V lost 11 bases, J lost 3 bases, and 14 bases lay in between. The CDR3 here is CARNRDDYEQYF. CDR3 bases: TGTGCCCGGAACCGGGATGACTACGAGCAGTACTTC.

There are a few counts of this clonotype. This sequence joins TRBV12-3 or TRBV12-4 and TRBJ1-1; TRBD1 matches 7 bases. The CDR3 is 14 amino acids. Germline trimming cut 7 bases from V and 4 bases from J; bases unmatched to any gene: 9. CDR3 protein: CASTTQGGGTEAFF. Written as DNA, the CDR3 is TGTGCCAGCACTACGCAAGGGGGCGGCACTGAAGCTTTCTTT.

This chain uses TRBV10-2 with TRBJ2-5, with D maybe TRBD2 (6 bases). The germline V gene encodes CDR1 WSHSY and CDR2 SAAADI. Trimming stripped 10 bases from V and 5 bases from J, with 17 bases between. The CDR3 covers 13 residues. CDR3 sequence: CATGRNAWETQYF. The CDR3 DNA reads TGCGCCACAGGGAGGAACGCGTGGGAGACCCAGTACTTC.